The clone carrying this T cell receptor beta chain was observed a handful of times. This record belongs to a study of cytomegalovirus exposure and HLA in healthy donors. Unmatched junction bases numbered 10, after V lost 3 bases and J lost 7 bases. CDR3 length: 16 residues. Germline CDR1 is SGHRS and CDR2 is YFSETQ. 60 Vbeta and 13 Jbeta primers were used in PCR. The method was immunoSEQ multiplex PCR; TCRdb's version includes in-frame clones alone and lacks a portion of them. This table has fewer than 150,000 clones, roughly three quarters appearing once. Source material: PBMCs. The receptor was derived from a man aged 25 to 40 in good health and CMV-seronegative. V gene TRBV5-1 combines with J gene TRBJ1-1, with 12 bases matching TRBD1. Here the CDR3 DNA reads TGCGCCAGCAGCTGGGGTCCCGGGACAGGGGGCCTTGAAGCTTTCTTT. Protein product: CASSWGPGTGGLEAFF.